This T cell receptor (beta chain) originates from a study of blood T cell repertoires in COVID-19. About the study: Sources were T cells, B-cell-depleted T cells, or PBMCs; the material itself was cDNA or gDNA.

Germline V gene data show CDR1 as GTSNPN and CDR2 as SVGIG (reference sequence). This CDR3 spans 14 amino acids. V dropped 8 bases and J dropped 4; count of bases not matched to a gene: 10. Methods used by the authors: Counts of nucleated cells, estimated from reference gene primer amplification, were obtained. Produced via immunoSEQ multiplex PCR; TCRdb's table is partial and in-frame only. That table furnishes V, J and clone size, whereas the DNA furnished D and trimming. This table has about 120,000 clones, about four fifths appearing once. This receptor was taken from a woman in her sixties with acute or convalescent COVID-19. The sequencing input was peripheral blood. This chain connects TRBV30 to TRBJ2-3; 9 bases are shared with TRBD1. The chain's CDR3 is CAGQHRGLADTQYF. CDR3 DNA: TGTGCCGGCCAACACAGGGGGCTCGCAGATACGCAGTATTTT.